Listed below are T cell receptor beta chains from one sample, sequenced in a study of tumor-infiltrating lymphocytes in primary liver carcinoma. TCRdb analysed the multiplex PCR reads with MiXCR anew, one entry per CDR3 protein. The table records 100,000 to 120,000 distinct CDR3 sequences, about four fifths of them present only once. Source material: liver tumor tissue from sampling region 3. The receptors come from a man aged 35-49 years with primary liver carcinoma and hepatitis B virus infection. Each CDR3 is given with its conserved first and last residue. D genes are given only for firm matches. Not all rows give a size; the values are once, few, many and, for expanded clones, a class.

CPSSPGGYEQHF,TGCCCCAGCAGTCCCGGGGGCTACGAGCAGCACTTC,NA,TRBJ2-7,NA,TRBV11-2
CAIRGTQGKEQFF,TGTGCCATCCGAGGGACTCAAGGCAAAGAACAGTTCTTC,NA,TRBJ2-1,NA,TRBV10-3
CASSYFSGNTEVYF,TGTGCCAGCAGTTATTTTTCAGGTAACACTGAAGTTTACTTT,NA,TRBJ1-1,few,TRBV6-6
CASSQVSLELAGQETQYF,TGTGCCAGCAGCCAAGTAAGTCTGGAATTAGCTGGACAAGAGACCCAGTACTTC,NA,TRBJ2-5,NA,TRBV4-2
CASSRTWIESYEQYF,TGTGCCAGCAGTCGGACATGGATCGAATCCTACGAGCAGTACTTC,NA,TRBJ2-7,NA,TRBV5-6
CVSSLTPDLASGEAFF,TGTGTCAGCAGCTTGACCCCGGATCTCGCAAGCGGCGAAGCTTTCTTT,NA,TRBJ1-1,NA,TRBV11-2
CSVEYRQSYVQYF,TGCAGCGTTGAATATAGGCAGTCCTACGTGCAGTACTTC,NA,TRBJ2-7,NA,TRBV29-1
CASSSTWGGDQPQHF,TGTGCCAGCAGCTCTACTTGGGGGGGCGATCAGCCCCAGCATTTT,NA,TRBJ1-5,medium-sized,TRBV5-6
CTSSYSTQLDGYTF,TGTACCAGTAGTTACTCGACGCAGCTGGATGGCTACACCTTC,NA,TRBJ1-2,NA,TRBV6-5
CDSIREDRAYSPLHF,TGTGACAGCATCCGCGAGGACAGGGCCTATTCACCCCTTCACTTT,TRBD1,TRBJ1-6,NA,TRBV11-2
CSVDGSGTNRNYCYTF,TGCAGCGTTGATGGATCAGGGACTAATAGGAACTATTGCTACACCTTC,NA,TRBJ1-2,NA,TRBV29-1
CASGLHQGLNTGELLF,TGCGCCAGCGGCTTGCATCAGGGATTGAACACCGGGGAGCTGTTATTT,NA,TRBJ2-2,NA,TRBV5-1
CDSGSGTTSSDEQFF,TGTGACAGCGGATCCGGGACCACATCTAGCGATGAGCAGTTCTTT,NA,TRBJ2-1,NA,TRBV6-1
CASLSDRLAGGLQFF,TGTGCCAGCTTGTCCGACAGACTAGCGGGAGGGTTGCAGTTCTTC,TRBD2,TRBJ2-1,NA,TRBV28
CTSSLNANQPQHF,TGTACCAGCAGTCTTAATGCCAATCAGCCCCAGCATTTT,NA,TRBJ1-5,NA,TRBV12-3/TRBV12-4
CASSLLHRRNTGELFF,TGCGCAAGCAGCTTACTTCACAGGAGGAACACCGGGGAGCTGTTTTTT,NA,TRBJ2-2,once,TRBV5-1
CASSETYDHEQYF,TGTGCCAGCAGTGAAACTTACGACCACGAGCAGTACTTC,NA,TRBJ2-7,NA,TRBV6-1
CATHVELFSNQSQHF,TGTGCAACCCACGTGGAGCTGTTTAGCAATCAGTCCCAGCATTTT,NA,TRBJ1-5,NA,TRBV6-1
CASSPGQGGTEAFF,TGTGCCAGCAGCCCGGGCCAAGGGGGGACTGAAGCTTTCTTT,NA,TRBJ1-1,NA,TRBV7-3
CASNIIRTANEQYF,TGTGCCAGTAATATAATCCGGACAGCCAATGAGCAATACTTC,NA,TRBJ2-1,NA,TRBV19
CASSLEGPGSPIHF,TGTGCCAGCAGCTTGGAGGGACCCGGGTCACCCATCCACTTT,NA,TRBJ1-6,NA,TRBV7-9
CSARGGAQETQYF,TGCAGTGCTAGGGGGGGGGCCCAAGAGACCCAGTACTTC,NA,TRBJ2-5,NA,TRBV20-1
CSVKQGGPVNTEAFF,TGCAGTGTCAAGCAGGGGGGACCAGTGAACACTGAAGCTTTCTTT,TRBD1,TRBJ1-1,many,TRBV20-1
CASSLTNGNHEQFF,TGTGCCAGCAGCTTAACTAACGGGAACCATGAGCAGTTCTTC,NA,TRBJ2-1,NA,TRBV11-2
CNGILAGGVETQYF,TGTAACGGTATACTAGCGGGAGGAGTAGAGACCCAGTACTTC,TRBD2,TRBJ2-5,NA,TRBV29-1
CASSVQATSFYEQYF,TGTGCCAGTAGTGTACAAGCTACGAGCTTCTACGAGCAGTACTTC,NA,TRBJ2-7,NA,TRBV19
CKGTQGSGELLF,TGCAAAGGTACCCAGGGGTCCGGGGAGCTGTTGTTT,NA,TRBJ2-2,once,TRBV29-1
CVSSSRLARRGEQFF,TGTGTCAGCAGTTCGAGACTAGCGAGAAGGGGTGAGCAGTTCTTC,TRBD2,TRBJ2-1,NA,TRBV12-3/TRBV12-4
CASRDGTGGPDTQYF,TGCGCCAGCAGGGATGGGACAGGGGGTCCAGATACGCAGTATTTT,TRBD1,TRBJ2-3,many,TRBV5-1
CASSQDRFVAGGPGETQYF,TGTGCCAGTAGTCAAGATCGGTTCGTAGCGGGAGGGCCCGGGGAGACCCAGTACTTC,TRBD2,TRBJ2-5,NA,TRBV4-2
CASSAWTWREQYF,TGCGCCAGCAGCGCCTGGACATGGCGCGAGCAGTACTTC,NA,TRBJ2-7,NA,TRBV5-1
CASSLIGQSTDTQYF,TGTGCCAGCAGCCTAATAGGGCAGAGCACAGATACACAGTATTTT,NA,TRBJ2-3,NA,TRBV4-2
CANSHAGQTLETQYF,TGCGCCAACAGCCACGCTGGACAGACCCTAGAGACCCAGTACTTC,NA,TRBJ2-5,NA,TRBV4-1
CNVSGTGASGTQYF,TGCAACGTTTCCGGGACAGGAGCGTCAGGTACGCAGTATTTT,TRBD1,TRBJ2-3,NA,TRBV29-1
CANSETCDLGQYF,TGTGCCAACAGTGAAACTTGCGACCTCGGGCAGTACTTC,NA,TRBJ2-7,NA,TRBV6-1
CTAKRDLNTGELFF,TGTACCGCCAAGAGGGACCTTAACACCGGGGAGCTGTTTTTT,NA,TRBJ2-2,NA,TRBV28
CASGQQGWEETQYF,TGTGCCAGCGGCCAACAGGGTTGGGAAGAGACCCAGTACTTC,NA,TRBJ2-5,NA,TRBV6-5
CDCPCDTEAFF,TGTGACTGCCCTTGCGACACTGAAGCTTTCTTT,NA,TRBJ1-1,NA,TRBV30
CASSLEGATIRRDTQYF,TGTGCCAGCAGCCTAGAGGGGGCCACAATCCGAAGAGATACGCAGTATTTT,TRBD1,TRBJ2-3,NA,TRBV4-2
CRVRPIDTQYF,TGCAGAGTGAGGCCGATAGATACCCAGTACTTC,NA,TRBJ2-5,once,TRBV29-1
CDSRPGGGGTDTHYF,TGTGACAGCCGCCCTGGGGGAGGTGGCACAGATACGCACTATTTT,NA,TRBJ2-3,NA,TRBV11-3
CASSPTSGGNTGQLFF,TGCGCCAGCAGTCCGACTAGCGGAGGGAACACTGGGCAGCTGTTTTTT,TRBD2,TRBJ2-2,NA,TRBV12-3/TRBV12-4
CANSPVGGVVEQFF,TGTGCCAACAGTCCAGTCGGGGGAGTGGTTGAGCAATTCTTC,NA,TRBJ2-1,NA,TRBV6-5
CASSWVHGVDSSQPQHF,TGTGCCAGCAGTTGGGTTCACGGGGTGGATAGCAGTCAGCCCCAGCATTTT,NA,TRBJ1-5,NA,TRBV6-6
CAGSDARESGGYTF,TGTGCCGGCAGTGACGCGCGAGAATCAGGCGGCTACACCTTC,NA,TRBJ1-2,NA,TRBV2
CIVGAPTETQVANYGYTF,TGCATCGTTGGGGCACCAACGGAAACTCAAGTGGCCAACTATGGCTACACCTTC,NA,TRBJ1-2,NA,TRBV29-1
CAWSRPVSESYNEQFF,TGTGCCTGGAGCCGACCAGTGTCTGAGTCCTACAATGAGCAGTTCTTC,NA,TRBJ2-1,NA,TRBV30
CASSFPTGGLANTGELFF,TGTGCCAGCAGCTTCCCCACGGGGGGCTTAGCGAACACCGGGGAGCTGTTTTTT,NA,TRBJ2-2,medium-sized,TRBV12-3/TRBV12-4
CASSLADRNTESFF,TGTGCCAGCAGTTTAGCAGACAGGAACACTGAATCTTTCTTT,NA,TRBJ1-1,NA,TRBV12-3/TRBV12-4
CASSLGRDQHQHF,TGTGCCAGCAGTTTAGGCAGGGATCAGCACCAACATTTT,NA,TRBJ1-5,NA,TRBV12-3/TRBV12-4
CSVPGQGAEQYF,TGCAGCGTCCCGGGACAGGGTGCCGAGCAGTACTTC,TRBD1,TRBJ2-7,few,TRBV20-1
CVSMDRGGGELLF,TGTGTCAGCATGGACAGGGGGGGCGGGGAGCTGCTTTTT,TRBD1,TRBJ2-2,NA,TRBV6-2/TRBV6-3
CTSSEDLNQPQYF,TGTACCAGCAGTGAGGACCTAAATCAGCCCCAGTATTTT,NA,TRBJ2-3,NA,TRBV2
CASSPRGLAGGNYYNEHFF,TGCGCCAGCAGCCCGAGGGGTCTAGCGGGAGGGAACTATTACAATGAGCATTTCTTC,TRBD2,TRBJ2-1,NA,TRBV5-1
CSVASGGLETQYF,TGCAGCGTTGCTTCGGGAGGTCTAGAGACCCAGTACTTC,TRBD2,TRBJ2-5,NA,TRBV29-1